Listed here are 15 T cell receptor beta chains from one sample, sequenced in a study of tumor-infiltrating lymphocytes in oesophageal squamous cell carcinoma. TCRdb reprocessed the PCR reads with MiXCR, giving one entry per CDR3 protein. The sample has approximately 13,000 distinct CDR3 sequences, 45% to 50% seen once; the top ten hold around 15%. The sample comprised blood. The source of these receptors is a male donor with esophageal squamous cell carcinoma.

The chain couples TRBV24-1 to TRBJ2-3; possibly TRBD1 for D (5 bases). The tail of the sequence fits TRBJ2-5 better, so the J call may be wrong. The CDR3 covers 15 residues. The germline V gene has CDR1 KGHDR and CDR2 SFDVKD. CDR3: CATSDLGQGWETQYF. Written as DNA, the CDR3 is TGTGCCACCAGTGATTTGGGGCAGGGCTGGGAGACCCAGTACTTC.

CDR3 nucleotide sequence: TGTGCCAGCAGGATTACAGATACGCAGTATTTT. Encoded protein: CASRITDTQYF. The rearrangement joins TRBV7-2 to TRBJ2-3; D is uncertain. CDR3 length equals 11 residues. CDR1 SGHTA and CDR2 FQGNSA come from the germline V gene. Deletions cut 6 bases from V and 3 bases from J, with 4 bases between.

Remarks on this clonotype: One end of the junction fails to match germline, which may point to a read error. The rearrangement uses TRBV19 and TRBJ2-1; TRBD2 is a possible D gene (6 bases). Germline loops: CDR1 LNHDA, CDR2 SQIVND (reference sequence). The CDR3 runs 16 residues. The CDR3 DNA follows: TGTGCCAGTGGTATAGATCGGCGCCCGGAGGGAGAGACCCAGTTCTTC. This translates into CASGIDRRPEGETQFF.

This clonotype has ten or more counts. This chain connects TRBV2 to TRBJ2-1, with 8 bases identical to TRBD2. The CDR3 contains 19 residues. CDR1 and CDR2 (germline): SNHLY, FYNNEI. Trimming at V came to 1 base and at J to 2 bases, leaving 13 bases not matched to a gene. The CDR3 DNA reads TGTGCCAGCAGTGAAGGACCGCGACTAGCGAAGGGTACCTACAATGAGCAGTTCTTC. This sequence encodes CASSEGPRLAKGTYNEQFF.

Judged by abundance, this clonotype is medium-sized. J is TRBJ1-2 and V is TRBV28; 9 bases map to TRBD1. This CDR3 region has 14 residues. In germline, CDR1 is MDHEN, CDR2 SYDVKM. Losses at the gene ends were 6 bases for V and 0 bases for J; bases not matched to a gene: 2. The CDR3 DNA follows: TGTGCCAGCAGCAACAGGGGGCCTAACTATGGCTACACCTTC. This encodes CASSNRGPNYGYTF.

V gene TRBV11-2 combines with J gene TRBJ2-1; TRBD1 matches 8 bases. Germline CDR1 reads SGHAT; CDR2 reads FQNNGV. The CDR3 covers 14 residues. V lost 5 bases to trimming and J lost 6 bases; unmatched junction nucleotides: 6. CDR3 nucleotides: TGTGCCAGCAGCCCTTGGACAGGGACCAATGAGCAGTTCTTC. Protein: CASSPWTGTNEQFF. Full variable domain (rest looked up from reference TRBV11-2 and TRBJ2-1): EAGVAQSPRYKIIEKRQSVAFWCNPISGHATLYWYQQILGQGPKLLIQFQNNGVVDDSQLPKDRFSAERLKGVDSTLKIQPAKLEDSAVYLCASSPWTGTNEQFFGPGTRLTVL.

By proportion, this clonotype is large. The DNA of the CDR3 is TGTGCCAGCAGCCCAGCAGCTAGCGGGATCTTCTGGAATGAGCAGTTCTTC. Translating it yields CASSPAASGIFWNEQFF. The chain carries TRBV7-9 and TRBJ2-1; 9 positions match TRBD2. Germline V CDR1 and CDR2: SEHNR, FQNEAQ (reference sequence). This CDR3 contains 17 residues. Trimming took 5 bases from V and 7 from J; bases not matched to a gene: 15.

This clonotype is classed as medium-sized (0.01 to 0.1%). The V call is TRBV10-1, the J call TRBJ2-1; 14 positions match TRBD2. Germline V CDR1 and CDR2: WNHNN, SYGVQD (reference sequence). V trimming: 3 bases; J trimming: 7 bases; junction bases outside the gene matches: 8. The length of the CDR3 is 17 residues. In DNA, the CDR3 is TGCGCCAGCAGTGACTCCGGGACTAGCGGGAGAGATAATGAGCAGTTCTTC. It codes for CASSDSGTSGRDNEQFF.

In its sample, this clonotype was seen many times. The rearrangement links TRBV9 to TRBJ1-1, with TRBD1 as a possible D gene (5 bases). The CDR3 has 13 amino acids. V lost 1 base and J 6 bases, leaving 10 bases between the germline ends. Looked up from germline, CDR1 is SGDLS and CDR2 is YYNGEE. The CDR3 is CASSVTGRSEAFF. The CDR3 DNA reads as TGTGCCAGCAGCGTAACGGGGCGCTCTGAAGCTTTCTTT.

The chain joins TRBV6-7 to TRBJ2-6; D uncertain. TRBJ2-7 explains the end of the DNA better; the J call may be wrong. TRBV6-7 is an ORF for which the function is uncertain. CDR3 length: 16 amino acids. The DNA of the CDR3 is TGTGCCAGCAGTTCCTTGAGACGCACGAGCCCCTACGAGCAGTACTTC. Its protein is CASSSLRRTSPYEQYF.

This clonotype was seen a few times. A much larger clone differs by one base, so this may be a read error. Here the CDR3 DNA reads TGTGCCAGCAGTTCCCTAATACCCTACGAGCAGTTCTTC. Encoded protein: CASSSLIPYEQFF. The rearrangement joins TRBV28 to TRBJ2-1, with D uncertain. The V end was cut by 4 bases, the J end by 10 bases, with 14 bases between. Germline CDR1 MDHEN, CDR2 SYDVKM. The CDR3 extends over 13 amino acids.

V usage is TRBV12-3 or TRBV12-4 and J usage is TRBJ2-3; a possible D gene is TRBD1 (6 bases). Trimming stripped 5 bases from V and 2 bases from J, with 17 bases between. The CDR3 totals 16 residues. The CDR3 spells CASSPTGNRYTDTQYF. For the CDR3, the DNA is TGTGCCAGCAGTCCCACAGGGAATCGGTACACAGATACGCAGTATTTT.

The sample holds a few counts of this clonotype. This rearrangement joins TRBV5-1 to TRBJ2-7; 7 bases fit TRBD1. CDR1 is SGHRS and CDR2 is YFSETQ in the germline V gene. The V and J ends lost 5 bases and 4 bases, in that order; junction bases with no gene match: 15. The CDR3 loop spans 16 amino acids. The CDR3 DNA follows: TGCGCCAGCAGGTATAATTTTTGGGACAGACGATACGAGCAGTACTTC. Residues: CASRYNFWDRRYEQYF.

This clonotype was recorded once. The chain recombines TRBV28 with TRBJ2-7; D might be TRBD2 (5 bases). CDR3 length: 15 residues. Germline assignment: CDR1 MDHEN and CDR2 SYDVKM. Trimming shortened V by 6 bases and J by 0 bases, and 15 bases separated the two germline ends. CDR3 residues: CASRESLGSSYEQYF. The CDR3 DNA is TGTGCCAGCAGGGAGTCTCTTGGGAGCTCCTACGAGCAGTACTTC.

The chain combines TRBV12-3 or TRBV12-4 with TRBJ2-6, with D perhaps matching TRBD1 (6 bases). The CDR3 is 17 residues long. Trimming took 0 bases from V and 4 from J, leaving 13 bases between them. The CDR3 nucleotides are TGTGCCAGCAGTTTAGCAGGACAGTCCGCCGGGGCCAACGTCCTGACTTTC. Its protein product is CASSLAGQSAGANVLTF.